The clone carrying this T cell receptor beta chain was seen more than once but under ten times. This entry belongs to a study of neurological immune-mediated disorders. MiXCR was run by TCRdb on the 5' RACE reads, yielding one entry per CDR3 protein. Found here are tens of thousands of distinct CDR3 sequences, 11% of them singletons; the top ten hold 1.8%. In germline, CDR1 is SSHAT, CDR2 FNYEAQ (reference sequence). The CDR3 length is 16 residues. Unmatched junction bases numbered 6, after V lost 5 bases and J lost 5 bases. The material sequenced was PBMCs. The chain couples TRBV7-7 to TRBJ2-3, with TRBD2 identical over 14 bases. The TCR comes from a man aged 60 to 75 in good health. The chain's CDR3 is CASSRTSGGQGDTQYF. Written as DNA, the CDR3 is TGTGCCAGCAGCCGGACTAGCGGGGGGCAGGGAGATACGCAGTATTTT. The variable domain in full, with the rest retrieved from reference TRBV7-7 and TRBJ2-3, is GAGVSQSPRYKVTKRGQDVTLRCDPISSHATLYWYQQALGQGPEFLTYFNYEAQPDKSGLPSDRFSAERPEGSISTLTIQRTEQRDSAMYRCASSRTSGGQGDTQYFGPGTRLTVL.